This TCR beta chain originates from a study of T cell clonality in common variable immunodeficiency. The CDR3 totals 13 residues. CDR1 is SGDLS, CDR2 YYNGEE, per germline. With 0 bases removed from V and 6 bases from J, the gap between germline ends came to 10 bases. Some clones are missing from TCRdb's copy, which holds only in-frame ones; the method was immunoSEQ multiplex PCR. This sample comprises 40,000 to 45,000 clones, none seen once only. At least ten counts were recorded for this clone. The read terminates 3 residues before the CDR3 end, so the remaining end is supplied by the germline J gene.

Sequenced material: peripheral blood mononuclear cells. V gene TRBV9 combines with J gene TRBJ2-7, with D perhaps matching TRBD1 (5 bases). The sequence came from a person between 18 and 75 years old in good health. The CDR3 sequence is CASSVAEQGEQYF. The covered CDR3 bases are TGTGCCAGCAGCGTAGCTGAGCAGGGCGAG.